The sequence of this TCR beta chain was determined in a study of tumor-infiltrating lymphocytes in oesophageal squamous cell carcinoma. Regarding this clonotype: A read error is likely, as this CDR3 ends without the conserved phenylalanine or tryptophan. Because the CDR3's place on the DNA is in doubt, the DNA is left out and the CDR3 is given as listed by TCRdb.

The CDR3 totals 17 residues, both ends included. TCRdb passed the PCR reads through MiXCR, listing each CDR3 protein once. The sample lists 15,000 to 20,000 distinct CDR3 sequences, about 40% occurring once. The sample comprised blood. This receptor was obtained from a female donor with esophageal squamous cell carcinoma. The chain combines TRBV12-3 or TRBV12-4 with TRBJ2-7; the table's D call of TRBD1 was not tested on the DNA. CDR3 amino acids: CASTLGALSRRGYTFGS.